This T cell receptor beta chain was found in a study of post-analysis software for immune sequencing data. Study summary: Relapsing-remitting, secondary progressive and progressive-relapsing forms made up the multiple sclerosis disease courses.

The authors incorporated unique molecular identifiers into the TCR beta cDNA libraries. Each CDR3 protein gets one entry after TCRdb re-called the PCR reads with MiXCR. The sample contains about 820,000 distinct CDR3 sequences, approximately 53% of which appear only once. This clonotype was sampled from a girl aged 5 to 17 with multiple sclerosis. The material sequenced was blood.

Written as DNA, the CDR3 is TGTGCCAGCAGTGAGGTTGTCCGGGGCAGTGGCACAGATACGCAGTATTTT. It codes for CASSEVVRGSGTDTQYF. The V call is TRBV6-1, the J call TRBJ2-3; the D call may be TRBD1 or TRBD2 (5 bases each). V gave up 3 bases and J gave up 1 base, with 17 bases separating them. The CDR3 sequence is 17 residues long. Germline V gene data show CDR1 as MNHNS and CDR2 as SASEGT.